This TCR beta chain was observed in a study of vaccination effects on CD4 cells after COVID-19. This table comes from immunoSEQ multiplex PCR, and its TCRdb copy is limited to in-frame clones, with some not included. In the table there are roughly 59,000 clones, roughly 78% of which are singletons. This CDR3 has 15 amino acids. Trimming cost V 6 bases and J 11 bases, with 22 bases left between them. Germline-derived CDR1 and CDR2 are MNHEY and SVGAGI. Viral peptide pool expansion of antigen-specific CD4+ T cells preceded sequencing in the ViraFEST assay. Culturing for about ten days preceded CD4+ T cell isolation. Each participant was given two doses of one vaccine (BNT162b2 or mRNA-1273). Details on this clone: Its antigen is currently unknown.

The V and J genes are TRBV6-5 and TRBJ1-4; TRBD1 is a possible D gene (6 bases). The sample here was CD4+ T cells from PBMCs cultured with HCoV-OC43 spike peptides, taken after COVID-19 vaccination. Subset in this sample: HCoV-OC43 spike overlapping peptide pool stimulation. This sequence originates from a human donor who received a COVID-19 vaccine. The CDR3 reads CASSPTGTISGKLFF. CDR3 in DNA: TGTGCCAGCAGCCCCACCGGGACAATATCAGGGAAACTGTTTTTT.